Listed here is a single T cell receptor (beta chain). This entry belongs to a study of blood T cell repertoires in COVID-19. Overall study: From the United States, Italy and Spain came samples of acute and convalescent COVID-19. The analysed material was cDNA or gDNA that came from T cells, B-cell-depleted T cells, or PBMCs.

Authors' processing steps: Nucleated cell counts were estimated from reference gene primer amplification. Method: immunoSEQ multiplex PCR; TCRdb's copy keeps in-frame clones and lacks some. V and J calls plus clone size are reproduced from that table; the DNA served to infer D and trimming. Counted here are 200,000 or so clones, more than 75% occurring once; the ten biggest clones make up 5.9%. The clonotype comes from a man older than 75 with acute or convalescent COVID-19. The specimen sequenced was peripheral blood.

This CDR3 is CASRADSYEQYF. In nucleotides, the CDR3 is TGCGCCAGCAGAGCGGACTCCTACGAGCAGTACTTC. The chain is built from TRBV5-1 and TRBJ2-7; the D gene is possibly TRBD2 (5 bases). Germline lookup yields CDR1 SGHRS and CDR2 YFSETQ. CDR3 length: 12 amino acids. The V end was cut by 5 bases, the J end by 0 bases, with 6 bases between.